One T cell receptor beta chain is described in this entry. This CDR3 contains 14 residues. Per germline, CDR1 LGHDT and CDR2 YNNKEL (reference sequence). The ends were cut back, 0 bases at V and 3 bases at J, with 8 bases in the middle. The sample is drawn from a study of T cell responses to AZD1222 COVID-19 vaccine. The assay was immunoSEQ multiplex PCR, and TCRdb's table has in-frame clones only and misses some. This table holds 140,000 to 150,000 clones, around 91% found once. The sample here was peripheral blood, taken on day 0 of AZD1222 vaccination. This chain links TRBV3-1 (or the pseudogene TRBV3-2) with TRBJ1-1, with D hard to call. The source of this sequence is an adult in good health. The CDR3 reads CASSQDPRDTEAFF. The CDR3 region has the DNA TGTGCCAGCAGCCAAGATCCTAGAGACACTGAAGCTTTCTTT.